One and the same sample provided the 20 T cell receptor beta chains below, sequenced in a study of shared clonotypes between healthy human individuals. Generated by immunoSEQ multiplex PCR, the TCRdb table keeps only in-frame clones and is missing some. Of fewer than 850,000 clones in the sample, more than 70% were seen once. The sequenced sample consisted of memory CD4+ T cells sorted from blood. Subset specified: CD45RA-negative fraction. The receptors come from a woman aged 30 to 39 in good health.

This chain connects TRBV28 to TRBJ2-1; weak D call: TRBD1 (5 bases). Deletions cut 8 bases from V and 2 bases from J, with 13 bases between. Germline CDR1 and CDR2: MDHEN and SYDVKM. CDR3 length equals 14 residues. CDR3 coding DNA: TGTGCCAGCCACAGGACACCAACCTACAATGAGCAGTTCTTC. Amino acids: CASHRTPTYNEQFF.

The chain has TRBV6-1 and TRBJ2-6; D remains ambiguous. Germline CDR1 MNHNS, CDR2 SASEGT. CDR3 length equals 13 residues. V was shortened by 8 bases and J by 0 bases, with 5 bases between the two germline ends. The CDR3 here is CASQASGANVLTF. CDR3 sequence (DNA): TGTGCCAGCCAAGCCTCTGGGGCCAACGTCCTGACTTTC.

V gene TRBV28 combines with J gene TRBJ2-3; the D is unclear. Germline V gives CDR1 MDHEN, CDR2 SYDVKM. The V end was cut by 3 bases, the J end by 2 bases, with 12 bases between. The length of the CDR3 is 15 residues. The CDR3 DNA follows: TGTGCCAGCAGTTTGCAATCTAGTCACACAGATACGCAGTATTTT. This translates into CASSLQSSHTDTQYF.

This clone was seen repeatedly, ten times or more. CDR3 in DNA: TGTGCCAGCAGGGGGACTAGTTCCGCCGTCCACGAGCAGTACTTC. This sequence encodes CASRGTSSAVHEQYF. J is TRBJ2-7 and V is TRBV27; 8 bases line up with TRBD2. The J segment lost 5 bases and the V segment lost 6 bases, leaving 12 bases of the junction unmatched. The CDR3 runs to 15 residues. Germline values: CDR1 MNHEY, CDR2 SMNVEV (reference sequence).

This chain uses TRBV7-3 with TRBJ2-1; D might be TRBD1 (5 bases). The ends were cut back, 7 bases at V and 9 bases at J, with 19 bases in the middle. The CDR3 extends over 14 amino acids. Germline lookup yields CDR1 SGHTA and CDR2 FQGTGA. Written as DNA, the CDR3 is TGTGCCAGCACCCTTAGCTCAGGGCACGCTGAGCAGTTCTTC. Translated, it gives CASTLSSGHAEQFF.

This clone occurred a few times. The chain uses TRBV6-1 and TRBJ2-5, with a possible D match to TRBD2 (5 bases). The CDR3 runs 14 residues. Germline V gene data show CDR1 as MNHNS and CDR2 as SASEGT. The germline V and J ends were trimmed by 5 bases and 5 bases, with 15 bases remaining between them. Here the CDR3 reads CASSLAVHLETQYF. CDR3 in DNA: TGTGCCAGCAGTCTAGCCGTTCACCTTGAGACCCAGTACTTC.

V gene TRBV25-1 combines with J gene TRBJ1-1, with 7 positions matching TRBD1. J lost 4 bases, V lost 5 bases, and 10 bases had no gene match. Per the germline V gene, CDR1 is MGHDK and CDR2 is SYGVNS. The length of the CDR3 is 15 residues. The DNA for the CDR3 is TGTGCCAGCAGTCCAGCAGGGGGAGTGGGCACTGAAGCTTTCTTT. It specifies CASSPAGGVGTEAFF.

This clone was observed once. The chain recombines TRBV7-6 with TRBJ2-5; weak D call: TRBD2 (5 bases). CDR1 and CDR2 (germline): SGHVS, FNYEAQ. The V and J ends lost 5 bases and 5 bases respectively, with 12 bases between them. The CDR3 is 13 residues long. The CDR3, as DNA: TGTGCCAGCAGCCGACAAAGGGAGGAGACCCAGTACTTC. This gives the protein CASSRQREETQYF.

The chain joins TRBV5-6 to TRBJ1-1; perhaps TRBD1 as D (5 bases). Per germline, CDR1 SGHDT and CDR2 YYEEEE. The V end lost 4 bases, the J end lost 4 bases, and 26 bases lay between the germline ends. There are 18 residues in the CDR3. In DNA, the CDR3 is TGTGCCAGCAGCCTAGTTCGGGGGACCTCTCTCGGGGGCACTGAAGCTTTCTTT. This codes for CASSLVRGTSLGGTEAFF.

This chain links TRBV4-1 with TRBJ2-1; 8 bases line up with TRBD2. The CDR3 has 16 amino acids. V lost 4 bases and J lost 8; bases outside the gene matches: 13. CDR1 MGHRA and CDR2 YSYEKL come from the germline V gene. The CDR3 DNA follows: TGCGCCAGCAGCCTACCAGGGCCGGGAGGGCCGCATGAGCAGTTCTTC. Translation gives CASSLPGPGGPHEQFF.

In DNA, the CDR3 is TGTGCCAGCAGTCGTACCGGGACGTCTAGTGAAGCTTTCTTT. Protein product: CASSRTGTSSEAFF. The chain is built from TRBV6-6 and TRBJ1-1; possible D gene TRBD1, 5 bases. The CDR3 has 14 residues. From germline, CDR1 is MNHNY and CDR2 SVGAGI (reference sequence). V lost 5 bases and J 7 bases, leaving 17 bases between the germline ends.

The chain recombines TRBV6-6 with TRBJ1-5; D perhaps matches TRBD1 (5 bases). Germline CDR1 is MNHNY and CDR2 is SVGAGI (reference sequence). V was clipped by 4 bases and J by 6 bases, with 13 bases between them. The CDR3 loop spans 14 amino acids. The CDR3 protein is CASSWGGGGQPQHF. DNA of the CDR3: TGTGCCAGCAGTTGGGGGGGAGGCGGTCAGCCCCAGCATTTT.

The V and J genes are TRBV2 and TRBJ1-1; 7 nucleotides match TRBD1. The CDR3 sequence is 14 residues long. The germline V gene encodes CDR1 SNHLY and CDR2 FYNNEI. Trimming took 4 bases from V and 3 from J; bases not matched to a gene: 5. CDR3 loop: CASSAQGVDTEAFF. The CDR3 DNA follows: TGTGCCAGCAGTGCGCAGGGGGTCGACACTGAAGCTTTCTTT.

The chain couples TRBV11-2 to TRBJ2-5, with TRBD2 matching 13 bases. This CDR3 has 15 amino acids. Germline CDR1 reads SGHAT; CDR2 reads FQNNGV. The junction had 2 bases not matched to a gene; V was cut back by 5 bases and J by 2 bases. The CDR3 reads CASSKLAGGQETQYF. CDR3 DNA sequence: TGTGCCAGCAGCAAACTAGCGGGAGGGCAAGAGACCCAGTACTTC.

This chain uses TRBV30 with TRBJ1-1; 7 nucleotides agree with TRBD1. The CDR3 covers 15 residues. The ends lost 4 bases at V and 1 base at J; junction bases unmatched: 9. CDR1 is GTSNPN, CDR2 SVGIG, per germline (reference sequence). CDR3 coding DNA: TGTGCCTGGACTTACAGGGGAGGGAGGAACACTGAAGCTTTCTTT. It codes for CAWTYRGGRNTEAFF.

The CDR3 coding sequence is TGCGCCAGCAGCGCCGGATACCCCCTTTACAATGAGCAGTTCTTC. It translates to CASSAGYPLYNEQFF. The chain recombines TRBV5-1 with TRBJ2-1; no firm D call. This CDR3 comprises 15 residues. Trimming cost V 4 bases and J 4 bases, with 15 bases left between them. Germline loops: CDR1 SGHRS, CDR2 YFSETQ.

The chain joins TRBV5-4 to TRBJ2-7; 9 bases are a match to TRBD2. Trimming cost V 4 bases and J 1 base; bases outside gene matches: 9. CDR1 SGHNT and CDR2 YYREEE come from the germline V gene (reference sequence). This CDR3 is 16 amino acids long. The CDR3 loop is CASSHTVAGESYEQYF. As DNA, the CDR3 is TGTGCCAGCAGCCACACGGTAGCGGGAGAGTCCTACGAGCAGTACTTC.

CDR3 protein: CASSEADGEENTIYF. The CDR3 DNA reads TGTGCCAGCAGTGAGGCGGACGGCGAGGAAAACACCATATATTTT. This sequence joins TRBV6-1 and TRBJ1-3, with D unclear. Germline CDR1 is MNHNS and CDR2 is SASEGT. CDR3 length: 15 residues. V lost 3 bases, J lost 6 bases, and 15 bases lay in between.

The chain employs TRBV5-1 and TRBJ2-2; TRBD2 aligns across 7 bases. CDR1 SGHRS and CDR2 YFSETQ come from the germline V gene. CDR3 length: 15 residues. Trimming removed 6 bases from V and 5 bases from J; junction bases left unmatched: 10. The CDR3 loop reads CASNGGGLGTGELFF. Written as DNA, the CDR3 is TGCGCCAGCAACGGCGGGGGACTGGGGACCGGGGAGCTGTTTTTT.

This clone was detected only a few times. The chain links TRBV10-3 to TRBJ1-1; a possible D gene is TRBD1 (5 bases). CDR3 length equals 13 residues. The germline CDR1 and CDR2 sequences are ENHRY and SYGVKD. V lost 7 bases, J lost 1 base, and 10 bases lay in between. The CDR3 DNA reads TGTGCCATCACCCTACAGGCGAACACTGAAGCTTTCTTT. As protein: CAITLQANTEAFF.